This is a list of T cell receptor beta chains from one sample in a study of OX40 agonist ivuxolimab in advanced cancers. Measured with immunoSEQ multiplex PCR; TCRdb has only the in-frame clones, and not every one. The table records over 55,000 clones, about 90% of them present only once. The sequencing here drew on CD4+ or CD8+ T cells sorted from blood, taken in a trial of the OX40 agonist ivuxolimab. Receptor source: an adult with an advanced solid tumor such as melanoma, head and neck, liver or kidney cancer. CDR3s include the opening cysteine and the closing phenylalanine or tryptophan. D genes are given only for firm matches. Clone size is stated in some rows and not others, as once, few, many or a class when expanded.

D: NA; J: TRBJ2-1; V: TRBV11-3; size: NA; DNA: TGTGCCAGCAGCTTTACTCTCAATGAGCAGTTCTTC; CDR3: CASSFTLNEQFF
D: TRBD1; J: TRBJ2-2; V: TRBV19; size: NA; DNA: TGTGCCAGTATACCGGGACAGGGCCGCACCGGGGAGCTGTTTTTT; CDR3: CASIPGQGRTGELFF
D: TRBD1; J: TRBJ1-4; V: TRBV7-9; size: once; DNA: TGTGCCAGCAGCGCACCGGGACAGGGACGGGAAAAACTGTTTTTT; CDR3: CASSAPGQGREKLFF
D: NA; J: TRBJ2-7; V: TRBV28; size: NA; DNA: TGTGCCAGCAGTTTCAATAGGAGATCCTACGAGCAGTACTTC; CDR3: CASSFNRRSYEQYF
D: TRBD1; J: TRBJ1-3; V: TRBV28; size: NA; DNA: TGTGCCAGCAGTTCCCTGACAGGGTATCACACCATATATTTT; CDR3: CASSSLTGYHTIYF
D: NA; J: TRBJ1-6; V: TRBV5-4; size: once; DNA: TGTGCCAGCAGCTTTGGACAGTACTCACCCCTCCACTTT; CDR3: CASSFGQYSPLHF
D: NA; J: TRBJ2-3; V: TRBV5-1; size: NA; DNA: TGCGCCAGCAGCTTCCGGGCGGGTGCGGGTGATACGCAGTATTTT; CDR3: CASSFRAGAGDTQYF
D: NA; J: TRBJ2-3; V: TRBV11-3; size: NA; DNA: TGTGCCAGCAGCTCAAGCACAGATACGCAGTATTTT; CDR3: CASSSSTDTQYF
D: NA; J: TRBJ1-6; V: TRBV5-4; size: NA; DNA: TGTGCCAGCAGCTCCGGGACCCTCAATTCACCCCTCCACTTT; CDR3: CASSSGTLNSPLHF
D: NA; J: TRBJ2-1; V: TRBV11-3; size: NA; DNA: TGTGCCAGCAGCTTAGTAATCGGGAGCAATGAGCAGTTCTTC; CDR3: CASSLVIGSNEQFF
D: NA; J: TRBJ2-1; V: TRBV28; size: NA; DNA: TGTGCCAGCAGTTTTTACTCTGCGAGCTCCTACAATGAGCAGTTCTTC; CDR3: CASSFYSASSYNEQFF
D: NA; J: TRBJ2-3; V: TRBV4-2; size: NA; DNA: TGTGCCAGCAGCCAGACGGTCGGGAGAACAGATACGCAGTATTTT; CDR3: CASSQTVGRTDTQYF
D: TRBD2; J: TRBJ2-3; V: TRBV10-1; size: NA; DNA: TGCGCCAGCAGTGACGATGCGAACCCCCGGGGTCTAGCGGGTAACAAGACGCAGTATTTT; CDR3: CASSDDANPRGLAGNKTQYF
D: TRBD1; J: TRBJ1-2; V: TRBV10-3; size: NA; DNA: TGTGCCACCCGCAGAGGACAGGGGCCCTCTGATGGCTACACCTTC; CDR3: CATRRGQGPSDGYTF
D: NA; J: TRBJ1-2; V: TRBV6-6; size: NA; DNA: TGTGCCAGCAGTTATCAGGCTGGGCAGTCCTATGGCTACACCTTC; CDR3: CASSYQAGQSYGYTF
D: TRBD2; J: TRBJ2-2; V: TRBV13; size: NA; DNA: TGTGCCAGCAACTCTAGGCGGACTAGCGGGAGTAGGGTCACCGGGGAGCTGTTTTTT; CDR3: CASNSRRTSGSRVTGELFF
D: NA; J: TRBJ2-1; V: TRBV7-3; size: NA; DNA: TGTGCCAGCAGCTTAATGGGAAGGGGAGGCTACAATGAGCAGTTCTTC; CDR3: CASSLMGRGGYNEQFF
D: NA; J: TRBJ1-3; V: TRBV10-3; size: NA; DNA: TGTGCCATCGCCGCAGGGGAAAGAGACACCATATATTTT; CDR3: CAIAAGERDTIYF
D: NA; J: TRBJ2-5; V: TRBV5-1; size: NA; DNA: TGCGCCAGCAGGATGGGTAGCGGAGGCCAAGAGACCCAGTACTTC; CDR3: CASRMGSGGQETQYF
D: NA; J: TRBJ2-5; V: TRBV7-9; size: NA; DNA: TGTGCCAGCAGCTCCCGGGACACTCTTCAAGAGACCCAGTACTTC; CDR3: CASSSRDTLQETQYF